This entry lists 2 T cell receptor beta chains sequenced from one sample in a study of T-cell memory formation after mild COVID-19. From the 5' RACE reads, TCRdb called clonotypes with MiXCR, one entry per CDR3 protein. The data show roughly 370,000 distinct CDR3 sequences, 16% seen once. Sequencing used PBMCs or a T cell subset sorted from them (not recorded which). These receptors were obtained from a man aged 18 to 29 who had mild COVID-19 (a few samples of this study predate the infection). Cell type and time point are not known.

This clonotype was seen a handful of times. The chain uses TRBV10-3 and TRBJ2-1, with D unresolved. CDR3 size: 13 residues. Germline assignment: CDR1 ENHRY and CDR2 SYGVKD. V was clipped by 6 bases and J by 6 bases, with 12 bases between them. The CDR3: CAIRPPSGNEQFF. CDR3 coding DNA: TGTGCCATCAGGCCCCCCTCCGGCAATGAGCAGTTCTTC.

This clonotype turned up a few times. The J gene is TRBJ2-2, the V gene TRBV4-3, with D uncertain. V was clipped by 4 bases and J by 4 bases, with 10 bases between them. CDR3 length: 14 residues. Germline V gene sequence: CDR1 LGHNA, CDR2 YSLEER. The CDR3 region has the DNA TGCGCCAGCAGCCTCTGGGTGAGCACCGGGGAGCTGTTTTTT. Protein: CASSLWVSTGELFF.